Listed below are T cell receptor beta chains from one sample, sequenced in a study of PD-L1 blockade in urothelial cancer. Sequencing used immunoSEQ multiplex PCR; TCRdb keeps in-frame clones, though not all of them. The sample carries 50,000 or so clones, 70% to 90% recorded once. Source: PBMCs, taken around atezolizumab (anti-PD-L1) treatment. The receptors shown here come from a man between 45 and 60 years old with urothelial cancer. Both conserved end residues are part of each CDR3. The D gene is left open where the match is weak. Rows may omit the clone size; those that give it use once, few, many or a size class.

D gene | J gene | V gene | clone size | CDR3 protein | CDR3 DNA
TRBD1 | TRBJ2-5 | TRBV15 | NA | CATNAGQGYQETQYF | TGTGCCACCAATGCGGGACAGGGGTACCAAGAGACCCAGTACTTC
TRBD2 | TRBJ2-1 | TRBV30 | NA | CAWSVQQAGALFF | TGTGCCTGGAGTGTCCAGCAAGCGGGAGCCCTGTTCTTC
TRBD1 | TRBJ2-7 | TRBV27 | once | CASSNLLRRQGDYEQYF | TGTGCCAGCAGCAACCTACTCCGTCGACAGGGTGACTACGAGCAGTACTTC
TRBD1 | TRBJ2-5 | TRBV4-3 | NA | CASSQGDRGGGAQYF | TGCGCCAGCAGCCAGGGGGACAGGGGCGGAGGGGCCCAGTACTTC
NA | TRBJ1-4 | TRBV9 | NA | CASSVALAENEKLFF | TGTGCCAGCAGCGTAGCCCTGGCAGAAAATGAAAAACTGTTTTTT
TRBD2 | TRBJ2-7 | TRBV6-5 | NA | CASSSSAGGLPYEQYF | TGTGCCAGCAGTTCTTCAGCGGGGGGTCTGCCCTACGAGCAGTACTTC
NA | TRBJ2-7 | TRBV5-5 | NA | CASSLTSWAGDEQYF | TGTGCCAGCAGCTTGACTTCCTGGGCAGGGGACGAGCAGTACTTC
NA | TRBJ2-4 | TRBV18 | NA | CASSLTGGGSAKNIQYF | TGTGCCAGCTCACTGACAGGAGGTGGGTCAGCCAAAAACATTCAGTACTTC
TRBD2 | TRBJ2-5 | TRBV5-4 | NA | CASSLGAGDQETQYF | TGTGCCAGCAGCTTGGGTGCGGGGGACCAAGAGACCCAGTACTTC
TRBD1 | TRBJ1-2 | TRBV6-5 | NA | CASTRQGAGYGYTF | TGTGCCAGCACTCGACAGGGGGCAGGCTATGGCTACACCTTC
NA | TRBJ1-1 | TRBV6-4 | NA | CASSDSSRGTEAFF | TGTGCCAGCAGTGACTCTTCCCGGGGCACTGAAGCTTTCTTT
NA | TRBJ1-1 | TRBV9 | NA | CATRPGPGSAEAFF | TGTGCCACCCGCCCGGGTCCCGGGAGCGCTGAAGCTTTCTTT
NA | TRBJ2-7 | TRBV5-1 | NA | CASRQGTLEQYF | TGCGCCAGCAGACAGGGTACTTTGGAGCAGTACTTC
NA | TRBJ2-1 | TRBV7-8 | NA | CASSPGQSPYNEQFF | TGTGCCAGCAGCCCCGGACAGTCTCCCTACAATGAGCAGTTCTTC
NA | TRBJ1-2 | TRBV19 | NA | CASTRGGGYTF | TGTGCCAGTACCCGAGGAGGGGGCTACACCTTC
NA | TRBJ2-7 | TRBV27 | NA | CASSLRPAGMDEQYF | TGTGCCAGCAGTTTAAGACCGGCAGGGATGGACGAGCAGTACTTC
NA | TRBJ1-5 | TRBV18 | once | CASSLREQGQPQHF | TGTGCCAGCTCACTCCGGGAGCAAGGTCAGCCCCAGCATTTT
TRBD1 | TRBJ2-7 | TRBV6-6 | few | CASSRTGGSYEQYF | TGTGCCAGCAGCCGGACAGGGGGCTCCTACGAGCAGTACTTC
NA | TRBJ2-2 | TRBV25-1 | NA | CASSELGFSQGRTGELFF | TGTGCCAGCAGTGAACTTGGCTTCAGCCAGGGTCGCACCGGGGAGCTGTTTTTT
NA | TRBJ1-6 | TRBV5-1 | NA | CASIPKSNNSPLHF | TGCGCCAGTATTCCGAAGAGCAATAATTCACCCCTCCACTTT
NA | TRBJ2-7 | TRBV11-1 | few | CASSIRRGTGEQYF | TGTGCCAGCAGCATCCGACGGGGAACTGGGGAGCAGTACTTC
NA | TRBJ1-5 | TRBV27 | medium-sized | CASSFMGGQPQHF | TGTGCCAGCAGTTTTATGGGGGGACAGCCCCAGCATTTT